This is a list of T cell receptor beta chains from one sample in a study of monozygotic twins with inflammatory bowel disease. Each CDR3 protein gets one entry in TCRdb, which reprocessed the 5' RACE reads and gives no DNA. The listing records around 410,000 distinct CDR3 sequences. Sequenced: blood. The receptors stem from a human donor with ulcerative colitis or Crohn's disease, or a healthy co-twin of an affected twin (not recorded which). Each CDR3 is given with its conserved first and last residue.

TRBJ2-1 | TRBV29-1 | CSVELAGTSYNEQFF
TRBJ2-4 | TRBV27 | CASSSSRGNIQYF
TRBJ2-3 | TRBV20-1 | CSARRTSGLLSGDTQYF
TRBJ2-2 | TRBV19 | CASNTLSGELFF
TRBJ2-5 | TRBV18 | CASSHNTGTGQETQYF
TRBJ2-3 | TRBV7-9 | CASSLPDTQYF
TRBJ2-3 | TRBV20-1 | CSALSGPTDTQYF
TRBJ2-1 | TRBV5-6 | CASSISGTSDEQFF
TRBJ2-1 | TRBV20-1 | CSARKREGRGEQFF
TRBJ2-1 | TRBV4-3 | CASSQDWGEQFF
TRBJ1-2 | TRBV2 | CASRTLTASYGYTF
TRBJ2-5 | TRBV6-5 | CASSYAEGGETQYF
TRBJ2-1 | TRBV5-6 | CASSHEGGRYNEQFF
TRBJ1-1 | TRBV6-2/TRBV6-3 | CASSYSGGQRRTEAFF
TRBJ2-5 | TRBV12-3/TRBV12-4 | CASSLLASGRRETQYF
TRBJ2-5 | TRBV6-1 | CASSAPTGEYF
TRBJ1-5 | TRBV12-3/TRBV12-4 | CASSTRRGDQPQHF
TRBJ2-5 | TRBV5-1 | CASTQDNLKETQYF
TRBJ2-3 | TRBV12-3/TRBV12-4 | CASSLTQGATDTQYF
TRBJ2-1 | TRBV29-1 | CSSSRTGAFNEQFF
TRBJ1-2 | TRBV15 | CATTKEGSINYGYTF
TRBJ2-2 | TRBV29-1 | CSVKAGLSANTGELFF
TRBJ2-3 | TRBV4-2 | CASSQRGSGRTDTQYF
TRBJ2-5 | TRBV2 | CASHRGARQETQYF
TRBJ1-3 | TRBV15 | CATSRDHDPSAGNTIYF
TRBJ1-2 | TRBV6-2/TRBV6-3 | CASITSSGMTNYGYTF
TRBJ2-7 | TRBV6-2/TRBV6-3 | CASSLTSGAYEQYF
TRBJ2-5 | TRBV4-1 | CASSQDGTGVETQYF
TRBJ2-7 | TRBV5-6 | CASSLAAGVMSYEQYF
TRBJ2-5 | TRBV20-1 | CSARPTGAAYKRTQYF
TRBJ2-7 | TRBV4-1 | CASSQALQGYEQYF
TRBJ1-6 | TRBV30 | CAWGRGQDSPLHF
TRBJ1-6 | TRBV7-2 | CASSLAVSGVGNSPLHF
TRBJ2-5 | TRBV7-6 | CASSSQGLETQYF
TRBJ1-3 | TRBV30 | CAWCPTFSGNTIYF
TRBJ1-1 | TRBV29-1 | CSVWGNTEAFF
TRBJ1-4 | TRBV7-9 | CASSLVGAGEKLFF
TRBJ2-3 | TRBV20-1 | CSATTAGGLITDTQYF
TRBJ2-7 | TRBV5-1 | CASNIVSRMGSYEQYF
TRBJ1-6 | TRBV9 | CASSVEGHSPLHF
TRBJ1-1 | TRBV10-3 | CATLKNTEAFF
TRBJ2-5 | TRBV28 | CASSFPLLTSGSVVGQETQYF
TRBJ2-7 | TRBV5-5 | CASSLDASSYEQYF
TRBJ1-1 | TRBV7-8 | CASSLPGGGWNTEAFF
TRBJ2-1 | TRBV3-1 | CASSQYLAGRGDEQFF
TRBJ2-7 | TRBV2 | CASIRDRGQEQYF
TRBJ2-2 | TRBV7-9 | CASSPLGDTGELFF
TRBJ2-1 | TRBV7-2 | CASSLGVSGRYNEQFF
TRBJ2-5 | TRBV7-3 | CASSGGTQETQYF